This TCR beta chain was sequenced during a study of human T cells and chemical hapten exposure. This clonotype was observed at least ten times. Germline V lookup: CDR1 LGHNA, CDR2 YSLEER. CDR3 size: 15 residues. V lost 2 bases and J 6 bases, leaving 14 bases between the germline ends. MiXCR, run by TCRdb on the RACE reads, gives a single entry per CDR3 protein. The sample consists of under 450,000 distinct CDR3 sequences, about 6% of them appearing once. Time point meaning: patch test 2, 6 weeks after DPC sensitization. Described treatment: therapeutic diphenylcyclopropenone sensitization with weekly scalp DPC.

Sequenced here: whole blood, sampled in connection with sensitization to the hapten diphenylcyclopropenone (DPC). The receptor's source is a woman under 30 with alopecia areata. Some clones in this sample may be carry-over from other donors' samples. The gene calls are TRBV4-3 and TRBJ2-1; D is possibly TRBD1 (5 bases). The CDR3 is CASSQIHQGFNEQFF. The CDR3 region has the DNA TGCGCCAGCAGCCAAATACACCAGGGTTTCAATGAGCAGTTCTTC.